This T cell receptor (beta chain) comes out of a study of regulatory T cells in long-lasting Graves disease. Study details: Antithyroid drugs had been taken under 3 months by newly diagnosed Graves' patients.

Remarks on this clonotype: Its matching antigen is unknown.

With iRepertoire HTBI primers and Arm-PCR of CDR3 regions, TCR beta libraries were built. TCRdb re-derived calls from the multiplex PCR reads in MiXCR, one entry per CDR3 protein. The sample carries under 500,000 distinct CDR3 sequences, around 15% recorded once. General study findings and limits: Comparison showed that persistent patients shared more public clonotypes (about 2,700) than new patients (966).

Time point: newly diagnosed GD, antithyroid drugs for less than 3 months. The authors made the TCR library using RNA they extracted from PBMCs. The CDR3 loop spans 16 amino acids. Germline lookup yields CDR1 SGHNT and CDR2 YYREEE (reference sequence). The V and J ends lost 3 bases and 0 bases respectively, with 12 bases between them. These data were also reused for a study on T cells in Graves' hyperthyroidism and ophthalmopathy. Per that paper: Subjects aged 18 to 65 presented with newly diagnosed hyperthyroidism of less than 2 months' duration. The TCR CDR3 was amplified in a first-round RT-PCR using the HTBI primer set.

This sequence was found in a woman in her 30s with Graves disease. The J gene is TRBJ2-2, the V gene TRBV5-4; D call uncertain. The source was peripheral blood mononuclear cells (PBMCs), collected at new diagnosis, from a patient treated with antithyroid drugs. CDR3: CASSSDGKTNTGELFF. The CDR3 bases are TGTGCCAGCAGCTCCGACGGAAAAACGAACACCGGGGAGCTGTTTTTT.